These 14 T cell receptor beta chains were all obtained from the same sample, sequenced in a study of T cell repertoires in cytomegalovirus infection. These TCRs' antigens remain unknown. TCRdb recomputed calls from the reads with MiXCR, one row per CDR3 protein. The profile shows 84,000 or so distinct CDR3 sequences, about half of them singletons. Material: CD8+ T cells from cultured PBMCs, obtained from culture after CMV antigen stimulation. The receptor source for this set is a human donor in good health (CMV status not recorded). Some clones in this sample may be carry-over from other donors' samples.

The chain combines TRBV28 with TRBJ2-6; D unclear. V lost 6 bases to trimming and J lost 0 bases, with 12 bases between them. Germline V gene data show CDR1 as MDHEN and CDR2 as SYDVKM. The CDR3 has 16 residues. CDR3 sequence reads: CASSSKQSSGANVLTF. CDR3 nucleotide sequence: TGTGCCAGCAGCTCCAAGCAGAGCTCTGGGGCCAACGTCCTGACTTTC.

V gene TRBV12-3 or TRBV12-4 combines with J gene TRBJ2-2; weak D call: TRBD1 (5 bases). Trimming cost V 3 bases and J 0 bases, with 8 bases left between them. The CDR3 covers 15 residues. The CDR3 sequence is CASSFKGSNTGELFF. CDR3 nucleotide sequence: TGTGCCAGCAGTTTTAAGGGGTCGAACACCGGGGAGCTGTTTTTT.

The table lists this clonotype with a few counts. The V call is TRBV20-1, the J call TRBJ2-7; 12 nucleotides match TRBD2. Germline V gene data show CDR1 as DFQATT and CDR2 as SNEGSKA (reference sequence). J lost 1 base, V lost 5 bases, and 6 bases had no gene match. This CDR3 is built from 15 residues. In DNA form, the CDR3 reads TGCAGTGCTCAACCCGGGACTAGCGGGTCCTACGAGCAGTACTTC. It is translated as CSAQPGTSGSYEQYF.

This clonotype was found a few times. DNA for the CDR3: TGTGCCAGCAGCTCCCTAGCCTCCTCGCCCCAGTACTTC. Its protein product is CASSSLASSPQYF. The genes are TRBV7-2 and TRBJ2-5, with a possible D match to TRBD2 (5 bases). Germline V lookup: CDR1 SGHTA, CDR2 FQGNSA. Trimming stripped 4 bases from V and 9 bases from J, with 15 bases between. The CDR3 totals 13 residues.

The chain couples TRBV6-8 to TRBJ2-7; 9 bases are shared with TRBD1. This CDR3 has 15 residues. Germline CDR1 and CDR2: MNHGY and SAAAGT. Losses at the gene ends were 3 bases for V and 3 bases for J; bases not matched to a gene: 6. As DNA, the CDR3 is TGTGCCAGCAGTTATGAAGTGACAGGGGGCTACGAGCAGTACTTC. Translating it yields CASSYEVTGGYEQYF.

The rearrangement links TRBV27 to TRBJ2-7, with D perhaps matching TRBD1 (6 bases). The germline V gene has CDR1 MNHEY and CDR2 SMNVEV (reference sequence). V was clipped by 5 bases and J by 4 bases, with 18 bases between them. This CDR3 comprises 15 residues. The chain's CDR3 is CASSPINRVGYEQYF. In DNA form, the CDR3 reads TGTGCCAGCAGTCCGATTAACAGGGTAGGGTACGAGCAGTACTTC.

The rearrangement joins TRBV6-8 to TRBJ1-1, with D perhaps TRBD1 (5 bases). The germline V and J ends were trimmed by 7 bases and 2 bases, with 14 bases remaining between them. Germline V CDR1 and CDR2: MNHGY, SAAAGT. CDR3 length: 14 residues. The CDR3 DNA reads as TGTGCCAGCACCATATCACAGGTTAACACTGAAGCTTTCTTT. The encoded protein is CASTISQVNTEAFF.

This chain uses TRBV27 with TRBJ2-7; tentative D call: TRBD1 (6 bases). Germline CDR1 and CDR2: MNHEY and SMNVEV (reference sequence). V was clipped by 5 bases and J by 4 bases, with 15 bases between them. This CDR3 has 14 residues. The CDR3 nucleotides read TGTGCCAGCAGTCCGGCCGGGACACGTTACGAGCAGTACTTC. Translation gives CASSPAGTRYEQYF.

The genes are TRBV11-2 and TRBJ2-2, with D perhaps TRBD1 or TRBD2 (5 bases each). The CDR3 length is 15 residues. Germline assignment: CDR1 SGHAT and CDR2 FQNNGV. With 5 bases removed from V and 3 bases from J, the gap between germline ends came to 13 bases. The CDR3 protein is CASSPYVGDTGELFF. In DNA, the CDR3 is TGTGCCAGCAGCCCATACGTGGGGGACACCGGGGAGCTGTTTTTT.

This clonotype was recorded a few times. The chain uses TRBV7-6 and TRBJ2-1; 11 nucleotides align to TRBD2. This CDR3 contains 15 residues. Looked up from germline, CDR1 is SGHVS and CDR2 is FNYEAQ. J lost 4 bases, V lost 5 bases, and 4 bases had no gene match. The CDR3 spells CASSILAGDYNEQFF. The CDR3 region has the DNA TGTGCCAGCAGCATACTAGCGGGGGATTACAATGAGCAGTTCTTC.

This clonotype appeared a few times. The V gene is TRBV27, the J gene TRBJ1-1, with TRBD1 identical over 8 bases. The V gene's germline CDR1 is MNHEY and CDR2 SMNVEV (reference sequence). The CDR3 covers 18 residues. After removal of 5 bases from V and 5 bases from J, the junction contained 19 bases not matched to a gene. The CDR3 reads CASSSRELTLDRETEAFF. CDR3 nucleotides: TGTGCCAGCAGTAGTCGGGAGTTAACGCTGGACAGGGAAACTGAAGCTTTCTTT.

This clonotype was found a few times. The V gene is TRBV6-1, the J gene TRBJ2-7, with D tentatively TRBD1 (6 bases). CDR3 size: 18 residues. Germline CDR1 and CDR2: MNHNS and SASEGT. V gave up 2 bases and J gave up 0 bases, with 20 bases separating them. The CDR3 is CASSERQAVRGSSYEQYF. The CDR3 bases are TGTGCCAGCAGTGAACGACAGGCCGTGAGGGGAAGCTCCTACGAGCAGTACTTC.

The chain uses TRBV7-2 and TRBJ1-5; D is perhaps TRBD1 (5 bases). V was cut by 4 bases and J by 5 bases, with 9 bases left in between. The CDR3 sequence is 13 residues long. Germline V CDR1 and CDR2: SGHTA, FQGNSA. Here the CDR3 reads CASSSIRDQPQHF. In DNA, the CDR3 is TGTGCCAGCAGCTCGATCAGGGATCAGCCCCAGCATTTT.

The CDR3 is CSASVNTYEQYF. Written as DNA, the CDR3 is TGCAGTGCTAGCGTAAACACCTACGAGCAGTACTTC. The chain is built from TRBV20-1 and TRBJ2-7; D unclear. The ends were cut back, 3 bases at V and 2 bases at J, with 8 bases in the middle. The CDR3 runs to 12 residues. From germline, CDR1 is DFQATT and CDR2 SNEGSKA (reference sequence).